This T cell receptor beta chain came from a study of early T cells in non-severe SARS-CoV-2 infection. Study-wide background: RNA in bulk from unsorted whole blood was sequenced, and chains were unpaired.

Attachment of unique molecular identifiers to individual cDNA molecules was performed. TCRdb reprocessed the 5' RACE reads with MiXCR, giving one entry per CDR3 protein. Among roughly 100,000 distinct CDR3 sequences listed, approximately 12% were seen once. Trimming cost V 6 bases and J 1 base, with 9 bases left between them. The CDR3 extends over 14 amino acids. Germline V CDR1 and CDR2: MDHEN, SYDVKM. The J gene is TRBJ2-2, the V gene TRBV28; D gene ambiguous. The sample in question was whole blood, obtained at baseline. This clonotype was obtained from an adult who was a healthcare worker with PCR-confirmed SARS-CoV-2 infection or an uninfected control (not recorded which). The CDR3 region has the DNA TGTGCCAGCAGACGGGCAGTGAACACCGGGGAGCTGTTTTTT. Translated, it gives CASRRAVNTGELFF.